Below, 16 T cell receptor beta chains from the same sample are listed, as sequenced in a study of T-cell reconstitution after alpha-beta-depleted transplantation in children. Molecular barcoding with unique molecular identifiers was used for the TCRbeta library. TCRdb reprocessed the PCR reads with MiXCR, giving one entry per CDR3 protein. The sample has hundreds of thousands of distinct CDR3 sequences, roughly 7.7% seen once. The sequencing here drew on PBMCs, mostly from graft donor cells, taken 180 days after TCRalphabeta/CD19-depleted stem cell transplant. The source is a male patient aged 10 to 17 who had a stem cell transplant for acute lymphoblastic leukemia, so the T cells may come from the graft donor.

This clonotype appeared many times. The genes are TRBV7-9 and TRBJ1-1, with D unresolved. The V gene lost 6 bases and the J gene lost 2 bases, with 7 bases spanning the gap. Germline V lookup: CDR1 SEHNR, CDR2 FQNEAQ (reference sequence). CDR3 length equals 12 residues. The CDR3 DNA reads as TGTGCCAGCAGGTTCAGTAACACTGAAGCTTTCTTT. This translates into CASRFSNTEAFF.

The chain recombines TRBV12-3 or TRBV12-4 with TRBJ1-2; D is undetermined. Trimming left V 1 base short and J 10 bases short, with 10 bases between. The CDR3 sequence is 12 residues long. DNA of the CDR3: TGTGCCAGCAGTTTAGTCGGGCGGAACTACACCTTC. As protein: CASSLVGRNYTF.

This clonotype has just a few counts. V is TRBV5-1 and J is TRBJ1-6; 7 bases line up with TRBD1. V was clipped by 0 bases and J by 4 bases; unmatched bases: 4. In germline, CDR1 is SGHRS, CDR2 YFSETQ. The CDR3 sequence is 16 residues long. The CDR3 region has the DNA TGCGCCAGCAGCTTGGCGGGACAGCGATATAATTCACCCCTCCACTTT. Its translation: CASSLAGQRYNSPLHF.

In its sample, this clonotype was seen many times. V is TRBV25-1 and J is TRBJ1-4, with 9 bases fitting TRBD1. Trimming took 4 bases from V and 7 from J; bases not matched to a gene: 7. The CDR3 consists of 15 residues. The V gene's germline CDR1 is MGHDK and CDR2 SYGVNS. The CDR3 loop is CASSVFRTGVEKLFF. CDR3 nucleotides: TGTGCCAGCAGTGTGTTCAGGACAGGGGTTGAAAAACTGTTTTTT. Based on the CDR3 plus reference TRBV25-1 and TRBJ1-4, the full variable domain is EADIYQTPRYLVIGTGKKITLECSQTMGHDKMYWYQQDPGMELHLIHYSYGVNSTEKGDLSSESTVSRIRTEHFPLTLESARPSHTSQYLCASSVFRTGVEKLFFGSGTQLSVL.

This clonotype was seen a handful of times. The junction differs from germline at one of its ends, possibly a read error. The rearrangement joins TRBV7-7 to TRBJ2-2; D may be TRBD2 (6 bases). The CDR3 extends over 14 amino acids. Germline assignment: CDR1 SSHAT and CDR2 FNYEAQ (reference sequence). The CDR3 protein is CASSLGTYTGELFF. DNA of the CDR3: TGTGCTAGCAGCTTAGGGACTTACACCGGGGAGCTGTTTTTT.

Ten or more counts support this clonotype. The CDR3 DNA follows: TGTGCCAGCAGCCCTCTAGCGGGGTCCTTAGGTGAGCAGTTCTTC. It specifies CASSPLAGSLGEQFF. The chain is built from TRBV7-9 and TRBJ2-1; 9 bases are a match to TRBD2. Looked up from germline, CDR1 is SEHNR and CDR2 is FQNEAQ (reference sequence). The CDR3 runs 15 residues. Trimming cost V 5 bases and J 9 bases; bases outside gene matches: 11.

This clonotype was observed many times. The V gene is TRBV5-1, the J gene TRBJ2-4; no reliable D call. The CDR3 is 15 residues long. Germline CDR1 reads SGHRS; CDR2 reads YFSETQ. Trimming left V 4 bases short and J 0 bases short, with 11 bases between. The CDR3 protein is CASSPKALAKNIQYF. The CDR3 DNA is TGCGCCAGCAGCCCGAAGGCCTTAGCCAAAAACATTCAGTACTTC.

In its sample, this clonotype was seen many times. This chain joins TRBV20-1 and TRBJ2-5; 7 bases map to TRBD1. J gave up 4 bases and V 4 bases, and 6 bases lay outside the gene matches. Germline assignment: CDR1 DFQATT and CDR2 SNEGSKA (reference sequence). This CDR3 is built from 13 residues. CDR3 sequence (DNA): TGCAGTGCTATTAAGACAGGGACAGAGACCCAGTACTTC. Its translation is CSAIKTGTETQYF.

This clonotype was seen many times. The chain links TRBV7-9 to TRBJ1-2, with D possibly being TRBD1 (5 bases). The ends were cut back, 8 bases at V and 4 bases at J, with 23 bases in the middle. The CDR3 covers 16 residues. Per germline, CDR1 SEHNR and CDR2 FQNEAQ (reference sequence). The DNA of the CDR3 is TGTGCCAGCCGTCCCGCTTCCGTGGGACTTGGCTATGGCTACACCTTC. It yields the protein CASRPASVGLGYGYTF.

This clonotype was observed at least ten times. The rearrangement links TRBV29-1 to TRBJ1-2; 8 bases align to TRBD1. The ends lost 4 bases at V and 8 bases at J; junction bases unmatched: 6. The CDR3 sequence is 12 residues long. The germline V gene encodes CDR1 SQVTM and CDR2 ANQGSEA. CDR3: CSVVTGGGGYTF. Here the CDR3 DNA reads TGCAGCGTTGTAACAGGGGGTGGAGGCTACACCTTC.

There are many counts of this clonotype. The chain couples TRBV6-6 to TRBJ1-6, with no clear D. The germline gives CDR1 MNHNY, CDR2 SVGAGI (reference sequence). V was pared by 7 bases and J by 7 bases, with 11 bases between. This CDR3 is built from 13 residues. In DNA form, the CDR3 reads TGTGCCAGCACGGTGAAAAGAAATTCACCCCTCCACTTT. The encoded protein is CASTVKRNSPLHF.

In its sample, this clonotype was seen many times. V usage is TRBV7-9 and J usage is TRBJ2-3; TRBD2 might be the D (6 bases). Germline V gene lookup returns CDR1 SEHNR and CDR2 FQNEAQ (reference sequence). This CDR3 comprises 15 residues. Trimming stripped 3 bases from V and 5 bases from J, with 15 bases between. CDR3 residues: CASSLPGTPLDTQYF. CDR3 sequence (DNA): TGTGCCAGCAGCTTGCCTGGGACTCCATTAGATACGCAGTATTTT.

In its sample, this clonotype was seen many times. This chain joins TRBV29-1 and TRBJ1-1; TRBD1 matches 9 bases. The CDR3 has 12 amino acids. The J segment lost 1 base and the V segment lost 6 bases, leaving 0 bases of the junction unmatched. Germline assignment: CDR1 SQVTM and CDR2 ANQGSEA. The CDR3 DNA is TGCAGCGTGGGACAGGGGAACACTGAAGCTTTCTTT. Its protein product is CSVGQGNTEAFF. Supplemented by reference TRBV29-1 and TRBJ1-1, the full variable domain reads SAVISQKPSRDICQRGTSLTIQCQVDSQVTMMFWYRQQPGQSLTLIATANQGSEATYESGFVIDKFPISRPNLTFSTLTVSNMSPEDSSIYLCSVGQGNTEAFFGQGTRLTVV.

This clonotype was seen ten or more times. This chain's CDR3 is CASSVTSGGAGNEQFF. DNA of the CDR3: TGTGCCAGCAGCGTAACTAGCGGGGGGGCCGGGAATGAGCAGTTCTTC. The rearrangement uses TRBV11-1 and TRBJ2-1, with 13 bases matching TRBD2. This CDR3 is built from 16 residues. The J segment lost 7 bases and the V segment lost 5 bases, leaving 8 bases of the junction unmatched. Germline assignment: CDR1 SGHAT and CDR2 FQDESV (reference sequence).

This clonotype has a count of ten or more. CDR3 coding DNA: TGTGCCAGCAGTTATGGGGGGGGGGCTAGCACAGATACGCAGTATTTT. Translating it yields CASSYGGGASTDTQYF. The chain has TRBV6-2 or TRBV6-3 and TRBJ2-3, with a possible D match to TRBD2 (7 bases). The V gene lost 3 bases and the J gene lost 0 bases, with 13 bases spanning the gap. The CDR3 has 16 residues. Germline V gene lookup returns CDR1 MNHEY and CDR2 SVGEGT.

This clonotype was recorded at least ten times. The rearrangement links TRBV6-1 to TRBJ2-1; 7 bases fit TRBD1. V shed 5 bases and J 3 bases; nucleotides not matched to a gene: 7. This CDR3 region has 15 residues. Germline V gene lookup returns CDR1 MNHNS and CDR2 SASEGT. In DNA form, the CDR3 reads TGTGCCAGCAGTCTGACCCGGGACAGCTACAATGAGCAGTTCTTC. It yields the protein CASSLTRDSYNEQFF.